This T cell receptor (beta chain) was sequenced for a study of T cell changes during pregnancy in multiple sclerosis. The protocol was immunoSEQ multiplex PCR, while the TCRdb copy is restricted to in-frame clones and leaves out a portion. The sample yields 35,000 to 50,000 clones, roughly nine tenths seen once. The V end lost 0 bases, the J end lost 5 bases, and 14 bases lay between the germline ends. The CDR3 contains 15 residues. Per germline, CDR1 SGHRS and CDR2 YFSETQ. J is TRBJ2-5 and V is TRBV5-1; possibly TRBD1 for D (5 bases). Source: CD4+ T cells from peripheral blood mononuclear cells, taken in the first trimester of pregnancy. This clonotype was sampled from a female donor with multiple sclerosis, enrolled in a pregnancy study. Written as DNA, the CDR3 is TGCGCCAGCAGCTTGGCCAAGGGCTCAGGGGAGACCCAGTACTTC. Translating gives CASSLAKGSGETQYF.